This T cell receptor beta chain was obtained from a study of cytotoxic CD8 clonotypes in ibrutinib-treated CLL. Overall study context: IGHV unmutated under 18; relapsed/refractory 11; treatment-naive around 14. Patients attained some 24 partial and 2 complete responses; at median around 70 months, roughly 15 remained remitted while 12 progressed. Study-wide findings and caveats: Whereas clonality rose at ibrutinib response, it declined toward baseline at progression. T-cell clonality at baseline went above that of age-matched healthy donors and rose and fell with circulating CD8+ T-cell counts.

A few counts support this clone. The antigen remains unidentified. Sequenced by immunoSEQ multiplex PCR; TCRdb stores in-frame clones only, minus some. The repertoire holds about 89,000 clones, with approximately 80% as singletons. CDR1 and CDR2 (germline): MNHEY, SVGAGI. V lost 2 bases to trimming and J lost 6 bases; unmatched junction nucleotides: 6. The CDR3 is made up of 14 amino acids. The TCR comes from a human donor with chronic lymphocytic leukemia. Specimen: PBMCs, collected after 12 months of ibrutinib treatment. This chain joins TRBV6-5 and TRBJ1-2; the match to TRBD1 covers 7 bases. CDR3 DNA: TGTGCCAGCAGTTACCTAGACAGGGCTGATGGCTACACCTTC. Translated: CASSYLDRADGYTF.